This entry lists 25 T cell receptor beta chains sequenced from one sample in a study of blood T cell repertoires in COVID-19 (TCRdb year 2020). The library was produced with the immunoSEQ multiplex PCR assay. The table comes from immuneACCESS by way of TCRdb, which keeps in-frame sequences with V and J called. Part of the clones is missing from these tables; in studies checked, under half for an unresolved V gene and the rest for unknown reasons. This sample holds around 74,000 clones; more than 90% were observed only once. In total, the top ten clones hold around a sixth of the sample. The sequenced material came from peripheral blood. Source of these receptors: a woman older than 75 with active or convalescent COVID-19.

The chain uses TRBV27 and TRBJ2-7; TRBD2 might be the D (7 bases). Germline-derived CDR1 and CDR2 are MNHEY and SMNVEV (reference sequence). V was cut by 5 bases and J by 3 bases, with 17 bases left in between. The CDR3 is 15 residues long. CDR3 loop: CASSPAGAPVYEQYF. CDR3 bases: TGTGCCAGCAGTCCGGCGGGGGCACCCGTCTACGAGCAGTACTTC.

A single count supports this clone. The chain joins TRBV6-5 to TRBJ1-5; 10 bases map to TRBD1. This CDR3 is built from 14 residues. CDR1 is MNHEY and CDR2 is SVGAGI in the germline V gene. The V and J ends lost 10 bases and 6 bases, in that order; junction bases with no gene match: 9. CDR3 sequence (DNA): TGTGCCAACGGACAGGGGGGGTTCGCTCAGCCCCAGCATTTT. This gives the protein CANGQGGFAQPQHF.

The V gene is TRBV24-1, the J gene TRBJ2-5; 11 bases match TRBD1. CDR3 length: 16 amino acids. V gave up 1 base and J gave up 4 bases; unmatched junction bases: 4. Germline V gene lookup returns CDR1 KGHDR and CDR2 SFDVKD. CDR3 in amino acids: CATSDLGTGGGETQYF. The CDR3 DNA sequence: TGTGCCACCAGTGATTTAGGGACAGGGGGAGGAGAGACCCAGTACTTC.

The chain joins TRBV18 to TRBJ1-1; the D gene is possibly TRBD1 (6 bases). There are 16 residues in the CDR3. V gave up 3 bases and J gave up 1 base, with 15 bases separating them. Germline-derived CDR1 and CDR2 are KGHSH and LQKENI. Here the CDR3 reads CASSPPGGGGNTEAFF. The CDR3 region has the DNA TGTGCCAGCTCACCCCCGGGAGGAGGGGGGAACACTGAAGCTTTCTTT.

This chain joins TRBV4-2 and TRBJ2-1; D is unclear. The V end lost 0 bases, the J end lost 4 bases, and 13 bases lay between the germline ends. CDR3 size: 16 residues. CDR1 and CDR2 (germline): LGHNA, YNFKEQ. The CDR3 loop is CASSQERYPTYNEQFF. In nucleotides, the CDR3 is TGTGCCAGCAGCCAAGAGCGGTATCCTACATACAATGAGCAGTTCTTC.

This chain links TRBV4-3 with TRBJ1-5, with D perhaps TRBD1 (6 bases). This CDR3 comprises 15 residues. Germline V gene data show CDR1 as LGHNA and CDR2 as YSLEER. The ends were cut back, 2 bases at V and 7 bases at J, with 15 bases in the middle. The CDR3 is CASSQNTGFGQPQHF. The DNA for the CDR3 is TGCGCCAGCAGCCAAAATACAGGGTTCGGACAGCCCCAGCATTTT.

J is TRBJ2-1 and V is TRBV19; possibly TRBD1 for D (5 bases). Germline loops: CDR1 LNHDA, CDR2 SQIVND (reference sequence). The V and J ends lost 2 bases and 1 base respectively, with 12 bases between them. This CDR3 is built from 16 residues. The CDR3, as DNA: TGTGCCAGTAGTATATTTGGCAGGGTATCCTACAATGAGCAGTTCTTC. Translated, it gives CASSIFGRVSYNEQFF.

This clone was observed once. The V gene is TRBV4-2, the J gene TRBJ2-5; 12 nucleotides align to TRBD2. The CDR3 totals 18 residues. Germline CDR1 and CDR2: LGHNA and YNFKEQ. Trimming took 1 base from V and 6 from J; bases not matched to a gene: 12. The CDR3 DNA reads TGTGCCAGCAGCCAAGTCCCACTAGCGGGGGGCATAGGGAAGACCCAGTACTTC. Translating it yields CASSQVPLAGGIGKTQYF.

The CDR3 nucleotides are TGTGCCAGCAGTCGGGCTAGCGGTGGGCCCTACGAGCAGTACTTC. This translates into CASSRASGGPYEQYF. V gene TRBV6-5 combines with J gene TRBJ2-7, with 7 bases identical to TRBD2. V shed 5 bases and J 2 bases; nucleotides not matched to a gene: 9. This CDR3 is 15 amino acids long. The germline V gene has CDR1 MNHEY and CDR2 SVGAGI.

This clone showed up just once. The rearrangement joins TRBV2 to TRBJ2-5; perhaps TRBD2 as D (5 bases). The CDR3 consists of 14 residues. In germline, CDR1 is SNHLY, CDR2 FYNNEI. V lost 6 bases and J 5 bases, leaving 16 bases between the germline ends. CDR3 loop: CASRARLPPETQYF. CDR3 DNA: TGTGCCAGCAGGGCTAGACTACCGCCTGAGACCCAGTACTTC.

The chain employs TRBV5-1 and TRBJ2-2; perhaps TRBD1 as D (5 bases). CDR1 SGHRS and CDR2 YFSETQ come from the germline V gene. Trimming stripped 2 bases from V and 6 bases from J, with 14 bases between. The CDR3 is 15 amino acids. CDR3: CASSFGAINAGELFF. The DNA of the CDR3 is TGCGCCAGCAGCTTTGGGGCAATTAACGCCGGGGAGCTGTTTTTT.

This rearrangement joins TRBV5-1 to TRBJ1-6, with TRBD1 identical over 8 bases. Germline assignment: CDR1 SGHRS and CDR2 YFSETQ. V shed 5 bases and J 12 bases; nucleotides not matched to a gene: 16. CDR3 length equals 16 residues. Written as DNA, the CDR3 is TGCGCCAGCAGAGCAAGCCCAGGACAGGGTGCTATACCCCTCCACTTT. Its translation is CASRASPGQGAIPLHF.

The V and J genes are TRBV27 and TRBJ1-6; D unclear. The CDR3 covers 15 residues. V lost 6 bases and J lost 7, with 16 bases in between. CDR1 and CDR2 (germline): MNHEY, SMNVEV (reference sequence). The CDR3 DNA sequence: TGTGCCAGCAGCCGCGATCCCGGGTCCAATTCACCCCTCCACTTT. It encodes CASSRDPGSNSPLHF.

The chain uses TRBV3-1 (or the pseudogene TRBV3-2) and TRBJ2-3; 8 bases are a match to TRBD1. V was clipped by 2 bases and J by 3 bases; unmatched bases: 7. This CDR3 contains 16 residues. The V gene's germline CDR1 is LGHDT and CDR2 YNNKEL (reference sequence). The CDR3 reads CASSQRWDRRTDTQYF. The CDR3 DNA sequence: TGTGCCAGCAGCCAAAGATGGGACAGGAGGACAGATACGCAGTATTTT.

The CDR3 bases are TGTGCCATCAGTGATTCAACAGGGAAGCGAAAGACAACTTTCTTT. Translated, it gives CAISDSTGKRKTTFF. This chain connects TRBV10-3 to TRBJ1-1; maybe TRBD1 (6 bases). V lost 3 bases to trimming and J lost 12 bases, with 23 bases between them. This CDR3 comprises 15 residues. Per germline, CDR1 ENHRY and CDR2 SYGVKD.

This chain joins TRBV7-2 and TRBJ2-1, with TRBD2 matching over 14 bases. Germline CDR1 SGHTA, CDR2 FQGNSA. V gave up 5 bases and J gave up 10 bases; unmatched junction bases: 7. The CDR3 extends over 15 amino acids. DNA for the CDR3: TGTGCCAGCAGCCCTTGGACTAGCGGGGGGTACGAGCAGTTCTTC. Protein: CASSPWTSGGYEQFF.

The V call is TRBV12-3 or TRBV12-4, the J call TRBJ1-3, with D hard to call. This CDR3 is 11 amino acids long. V was shortened by 8 bases and J by 1 base, with 3 bases between the two germline ends. The CDR3 region is CASVSGNTIYF. In DNA form, the CDR3 reads TGTGCCAGCGTATCTGGAAACACCATATATTTT.

The chain combines TRBV10-3 with TRBJ1-2; 7 nucleotides line up with TRBD1. Germline assignment: CDR1 ENHRY and CDR2 SYGVKD. This CDR3 spans 13 amino acids. V was pared by 1 base and J by 4 bases, with 0 bases of the junction left unmatched. The CDR3 is CAISEWDSYGYTF. The CDR3 region has the DNA TGTGCCATCAGTGAGTGGGACAGCTATGGCTACACCTTC.

The rearrangement uses TRBV28 and TRBJ1-4; a possible D gene is TRBD1 (5 bases). Germline V gives CDR1 MDHEN, CDR2 SYDVKM. V was clipped by 2 bases and J by 0 bases, with 10 bases between them. The CDR3 spans 16 residues. This CDR3 is CASSLSDRATNEKLFF. DNA for the CDR3: TGTGCCAGCAGTTTAAGTGACAGAGCAACTAATGAAAAACTGTTTTTT.

The CDR3 coding sequence is TGTGCCAGCAGCCAAGAGGACAGGGGGTCCTACAATGAGCAGTTCTTC. This translates into CASSQEDRGSYNEQFF. This chain links TRBV3-1 (or the pseudogene TRBV3-2) with TRBJ2-1, with 10 bases identical to TRBD1. With 0 bases clipped from V and 1 base from J, the junction kept 0 bases outside the gene matches. The CDR3 covers 16 residues. Looked up from germline, CDR1 is LGHDT and CDR2 is YNNKEL (reference sequence).

This clone was seen a single time. The gene calls are TRBV7-2 and TRBJ2-7, with TRBD2 matching 9 bases. This CDR3 is 16 amino acids long. The germline V gene encodes CDR1 SGHTA and CDR2 FQGNSA. The trim removed 4 bases at V and 2 bases at J, leaving 9 bases unmatched. CDR3 bases: TGTGCCAGCAGCTCCCAAGCAGCGGGGGGTCCCTACGAGCAGTACTTC. Its protein product is CASSSQAAGGPYEQYF.

This clone appeared once. V is TRBV3-1 (or the pseudogene TRBV3-2) and J is TRBJ2-5; D remains ambiguous. There are 12 residues in the CDR3. V dropped 5 bases and J dropped 5 bases, with 9 bases sitting between them. The germline CDR1 and CDR2 sequences are LGHDT and YNNKEL (reference sequence). CDR3 sequence (DNA): TGTGCCAGCAGCTTTCCGGAGGAGACCCAGTACTTC. Its translation is CASSFPEETQYF.

CDR3 residues: CATSDTESSYEQYF. CDR3 coding DNA: TGTGCCACCAGTGATACAGAGAGCTCCTACGAGCAGTACTTC. The chain recombines TRBV24-1 with TRBJ2-7; D gene unclear. Germline CDR1 reads KGHDR; CDR2 reads SFDVKD. The CDR3 sequence is 14 residues long. V lost 3 bases and J 0 bases, leaving 8 bases between the germline ends.

V usage is TRBV6-5 and J usage is TRBJ1-1, with D perhaps TRBD1 (6 bases). CDR1 MNHEY and CDR2 SVGAGI come from the germline V gene. The CDR3 is made up of 13 amino acids. V dropped 3 bases and J dropped 5 bases, with 10 bases sitting between them. The CDR3 nucleotides are TGTGCCAGCAGTTATACAGGGAAGACTGAAGCTTTCTTT. Protein product: CASSYTGKTEAFF.

The V and J genes are TRBV7-9 and TRBJ1-5, with 7 bases that match TRBD1. The V and J ends lost 5 bases and 7 bases, in that order; junction bases with no gene match: 14. Germline CDR1 reads SEHNR; CDR2 reads FQNEAQ (reference sequence). The CDR3 contains 16 residues. CDR3 amino acids: CASSLEPGAGGQPQHF. In DNA, the CDR3 is TGTGCCAGCAGCCTAGAACCTGGGGCAGGGGGACAGCCCCAGCATTTT.